The 22 T cell receptor beta chains presented below share a single source sample, sequenced in a study of immune heterogeneity within non-small cell lung tumors. Multiplex PCR was performed with 32 V and 13 J primers, and it amplified TCR beta CDR3. One entry per CDR3 protein results from TCRdb running MiXCR on the multiplex PCR reads. The sample carries 6,700 or so distinct CDR3 sequences, approximately 22% recorded once. The starting template was genomic DNA from bulk tumor, about 600 ng per sample. Surgery yielded several widely spaced biopsies per primary tumor. Curative operations were performed on patients who had untreated, newly diagnosed non-small cell lung cancer. The sample taken for sequencing was lung tumor tissue. These receptors all come from a man between 70 and 80 years old with non-small cell lung cancer.

This clonotype was recorded at least ten times. V usage is TRBV7-2 and J usage is TRBJ2-3; D is undetermined. Germline loops: CDR1 SGHTA, CDR2 FQGNSA. Between the trimmed V and J ends, which lost 3 bases and 4 bases, there was a span of 8 bases. This CDR3 region has 13 residues. Here the CDR3 DNA reads TGTGCCAGCAGCTTTGAGGTCCCAGATACGCAGTATTTT. Translated: CASSFEVPDTQYF.

Within the sample, this clonotype is medium-sized. The V gene is TRBV19, the J gene TRBJ1-1; 10 nucleotides agree with TRBD1. Trimming removed 5 bases from V and 0 bases from J; junction bases left unmatched: 6. This CDR3 has 16 residues. The germline CDR1 and CDR2 sequences are LNHDA and SQIVND (reference sequence). Here the CDR3 reads CASSSDRGLMNTEAFF. The CDR3 DNA reads as TGTGCCAGTAGTTCGGACAGGGGGTTAATGAACACTGAAGCTTTCTTT.

This clonotype is labeled medium-sized. The chain joins TRBV4-1 to TRBJ2-1, with TRBD2 matching over 8 bases. CDR1 is MGHRA, CDR2 YSYEKL, per germline. CDR3 length: 15 residues. V shed 4 bases and J 0 bases; nucleotides not matched to a gene: 2. CDR3 sequence reads: CASSRSGSSYNEQFF. The DNA of the CDR3 is TGCGCCAGCAGCCGCAGCGGGAGCTCCTACAATGAGCAGTTCTTC.

By share of the sample, this clonotype is medium-sized (0.01 to 0.1%). The chain is built from TRBV20-1 and TRBJ1-2; D is uncertain. The germline V gene encodes CDR1 DFQATT and CDR2 SNEGSKA (reference sequence). CDR3 size: 12 residues. Trimming took off 4 bases at V and 1 base at J, with 7 bases between the two ends. The CDR3, as DNA: TGCAGTGCTACCGGAGATAACTATGGCTACACCTTC. This sequence encodes CSATGDNYGYTF.

By frequency in the sample, this clonotype is medium-sized (0.01 to 0.1%). The genes are TRBV9 and TRBJ2-7; 10 bases align to TRBD1. Germline values: CDR1 SGDLS, CDR2 YYNGEE. The CDR3 spans 17 residues. Trimming cost V 0 bases and J 4 bases; bases outside gene matches: 10. Written as DNA, the CDR3 is TGTGCCAGCAGCGTAGGGTTAGTAGGGACAGGGGAATACGAGCAGTACTTC. This codes for CASSVGLVGTGEYEQYF.

Details on this clonotype: This could be a read error, since a much larger clone is one nucleotide away. V usage is TRBV9 and J usage is TRBJ2-2; D gene ambiguous. The V end was cut by 0 bases, the J end by 4 bases, with 10 bases between. Germline V gives CDR1 SGDLS, CDR2 YYNGEE. The CDR3 extends over 15 amino acids. This chain's CDR3 is CASSVEDVRTGELFF. CDR3 bases: TGTGCCAGCAGCGTAGAAGACGTGCGCACCGGGGAGCTGTTTTTT.

This chain uses TRBV7-2 with TRBJ2-7, with D maybe TRBD2 (5 bases). V was trimmed by 5 bases and J by 7 bases, leaving 15 bases between them. Germline-derived CDR1 and CDR2 are SGHTA and FQGNSA. The CDR3 totals 13 residues. This chain's CDR3 is CASSPEARGEQYF. For the CDR3, the DNA is TGTGCCAGCAGCCCAGAGGCAAGAGGGGAGCAGTACTTC.

Concerning this clonotype: A read error may explain this, as a much larger clone is one base away. V usage is TRBV6-2 or TRBV6-3 and J usage is TRBJ2-5, with 9 positions matching TRBD2. Per the germline V gene, CDR1 is MNHEY and CDR2 is SVGEGT. J gave up 5 bases and V 0 bases, and 4 bases lay outside the gene matches. This CDR3 contains 15 residues. The CDR3 nucleotides read TGTGCCAGCAGTTACTCGGACGCGGGAGGGGAGACCCAGTACTTC. It specifies CASSYSDAGGETQYF.

The V and J genes are TRBV9 and TRBJ1-6; D not certain. The CDR3 is 13 residues long. The germline gives CDR1 SGDLS, CDR2 YYNGEE. Trimming took 2 bases from V and 14 from J, leaving 14 bases between them. The CDR3 region is CASSVDPSGTLHF. Here the CDR3 DNA reads TGTGCCAGCAGCGTCGACCCCTCCGGGACCCTCCACTTT.

By sample share, this clonotype is large. The limits of the CDR3 on the DNA are not certain, so only TCRdb's listed CDR3 is given. The chain couples TRBV12-3 or TRBV12-4 to TRBJ2-7. The CDR3 is 12 residues long, ends included. CDR3 residues: CASSSSSYEQYF.

This clonotype has ten or more counts. The chain's CDR3 is CASSHSGGAPGELFF. As DNA, the CDR3 is TGTGCCAGCAGCCATAGCGGGGGGGCCCCCGGGGAGCTGTTTTTT. V and J are TRBV6-2 or TRBV6-3 and TRBJ2-2; 11 nucleotides line up with TRBD2. Germline trimming cut 6 bases from V and 6 bases from J; bases unmatched to any gene: 6. In germline, CDR1 is MNHEY, CDR2 SVGEGT. The CDR3 contains 15 residues.

Sample share makes this clonotype medium-sized. This rearrangement joins TRBV28 to TRBJ1-2; D unresolved. This CDR3 region has 15 residues. Germline values: CDR1 MDHEN, CDR2 SYDVKM. Trimming pared 1 base from V and 8 bases from J, leaving 17 bases between. DNA of the CDR3: TGTGCCAGCAGTTTATACCACTTCGAGGCGAAGGGCTACACCTTC. It is translated as CASSLYHFEAKGYTF.

Judged by abundance, this clonotype is medium-sized. The chain carries TRBV30 and TRBJ2-7, with D possibly being TRBD1 (6 bases). The CDR3 covers 12 residues. Per germline, CDR1 GTSNPN and CDR2 SVGIG (reference sequence). Deletions cut 7 bases from V and 5 bases from J, with 15 bases between. CDR3 region: CAFGQTLDEQYF. In DNA form, the CDR3 reads TGTGCCTTTGGACAGACTCTTGACGAGCAGTACTTC.

This clonotype is termed medium-sized (0.01 to 0.1%). This chain uses TRBV30 with TRBJ2-3; D possibly uses TRBD1 or TRBD2 (5 bases each). Germline assignment: CDR1 GTSNPN and CDR2 SVGIG (reference sequence). The CDR3 covers 15 residues. V was trimmed by 2 bases and J by 0 bases, leaving 12 bases between them. The CDR3 reads CAWSFQGGSTDTQYF. Written as DNA, the CDR3 is TGTGCCTGGAGTTTTCAGGGCGGGAGCACAGATACGCAGTATTTT.

The CDR3 reads CASSWGGHEQYF. CDR3 nucleotides: TGTGCCAGCAGTTGGGGGGGGCACGAGCAGTACTTC. This chain links TRBV6-2 or TRBV6-3 with TRBJ2-7; possibly TRBD2 for D (7 bases). The CDR3 has 12 amino acids. V lost 4 bases and J lost 5, with 9 bases in between. Germline CDR1 and CDR2: MNHEY and SVGEGT.

Concerning this clonotype itself: This may stem from a read error, because a much larger clone lies one nucleotide away. The chain links TRBV6-1 to TRBJ1-2, with 9 bases that match TRBD1. The CDR3 is 13 amino acids. V lost 6 bases and J lost 5; bases outside the gene matches: 4. Looked up from germline, CDR1 is MNHNS and CDR2 is SASEGT. CDR3 residues: CASSRDREYGYTF. CDR3 in DNA: TGTGCCAGCAGCCGGGACAGGGAATATGGCTACACCTTC.

The chain combines TRBV3-1 with TRBJ2-5; perhaps D is TRBD1 or TRBD2 (6 bases each). V dropped 2 bases and J dropped 4 bases, with 20 bases sitting between them. This CDR3 comprises 17 residues. CDR1 is LGHDT, CDR2 YNNKEL, per germline (reference sequence). The DNA of the CDR3 is TGTGCCAGCAGCCAATCCCGGGGGCGAGTAGGAGGAGAGACCCAGTACTTC. It encodes CASSQSRGRVGGETQYF.

This clonotype is categorized as medium-sized. The chain has TRBV29-1 and TRBJ2-7; 9 bases match TRBD2. Germline CDR1 and CDR2: SQVTM and ANQGSEA. The V gene end was trimmed by 4 bases and the J gene end by 7 bases; junction bases not matched to a gene: 8. CDR3 length equals 13 residues. CDR3 residues: CSVGPSGTREQYF. The CDR3 DNA reads as TGCAGCGTTGGCCCTAGCGGGACGAGAGAGCAGTACTTC.

Worth noting for this clonotype: This may be a read error: a much more frequent sequence differs by one nucleotide. The chain combines TRBV10-2 with TRBJ1-3; D remains ambiguous. CDR1 is WSHSY and CDR2 is SAAADI in the germline V gene. The CDR3 is 12 amino acids. The CDR3 loop is CASSHSGNTICF. The DNA for the CDR3 is TGCGCCAGCAGTCATTCTGGAAACACCATATGTTTT.

Turning to this clonotype: This may stem from a read error, because a much larger clone lies one nucleotide away. The chain combines TRBV11-2 with TRBJ2-1; 9 nucleotides align to TRBD2. In germline, CDR1 is SGHAT, CDR2 FQNNGV. J was trimmed by 8 bases and V by 9 bases; bases with no gene match: 23. This CDR3 is 18 amino acids long. CDR3 in amino acids: CARSNGASGALLTYEQFF. CDR3 coding DNA: TGTGCCAGAAGCAACGGCGCTAGCGGGGCCCTTCTGACATATGAGCAGTTCTTC.

This clonotype was observed many times. This chain links TRBV24-1 with TRBJ1-1; D may be TRBD1 (5 bases). The CDR3 spans 13 residues. With 2 bases removed from V and 5 bases from J, the gap between germline ends came to 8 bases. CDR1 is KGHDR and CDR2 is SFDVKD in the germline V gene. The CDR3 here is CATSDSWGTEAFF. The DNA of the CDR3 is TGTGCCACCAGTGATTCGTGGGGGACTGAAGCTTTCTTT.

This clonotype was counted a few times. At one of its ends the junction is not consistent with the germline gene, which may arise from a read error. The chain is built from TRBV6-1 and TRBJ2-5, with 10 bases aligning to TRBD1. In germline, CDR1 is MNHNS, CDR2 SASEGT. This CDR3 contains 16 residues. The CDR3 DNA is TGTACCAGCAGTCCCGGCCAGACAGGGGGCGGGGAGACCCAGTACTTC. Translation gives CTSSPGQTGGGETQYF.